The rows below give T cell receptor beta chains drawn from one sample of a study of CD8 T cells in Susac syndrome. MiXCR, applied by TCRdb to the immunoSEQ multiplex PCR reads, yields one record per CDR3 protein. Of 150,000 to 200,000 distinct CDR3 sequences in the sample, just under 95% were seen once. The material sequenced was CD4+ T cells from PBMCs. The receptors originated from a human donor with Susac syndrome. CDR3s include the opening cysteine and the closing phenylalanine or tryptophan. D genes are given only for firm matches.

TRBD1 TRBJ2-7 TRBV11-2 TGTGCCAGCACCTCCTGGACAGGCGACTACGAGCAGTACTTC CASTSWTGDYEQYF
TRBD1 TRBJ1-2 TRBV6-5 TGTGCCAGCGGGGACAGGGCTTACTATGGCTACACCTTC CASGDRAYYGYTF
NA TRBJ2-7 TRBV30 TGTGCCTGGAGTACAGGACTACTCTACGAGCAGTACTTC CAWSTGLLYEQYF
TRBD1 TRBJ2-7 TRBV19 TGTGCCAGTAGTGCACGGGACAGAAGGGTCGAGCAGTACTTC CASSARDRRVEQYF
NA TRBJ2-5 TRBV19 TGTGCCAGTAGTATCGGACAGATCGAACCCACGGCCCAGTACTTC CASSIGQIEPTAQYF
TRBD2 TRBJ2-3 TRBV4-1 TGCGCCAGCAGCCGTGGGACTACAAGCACAGATACGCAGTATTTT CASSRGTTSTDTQYF
NA TRBJ2-7 TRBV5-1 TGCGCCAGCCGGATGGTCAAGGGCTCCTACGAGCAGTACTTC CASRMVKGSYEQYF
NA TRBJ1-5 TRBV20-1 TGCAGTGCACTACAAACCAGACCCGGGGTGGGGCAGCCCCAGCATTTT CSALQTRPGVGQPQHF
TRBD2 TRBJ2-1 TRBV28 TGTGCCAGCATGGTATTGCGGGAGGGCCGGACTGAGCAGTTCTTC CASMVLREGRTEQFF
NA TRBJ1-1 TRBV12-3/TRBV12-4 TGTGCCAGCAGCTCCTCAGTAGACACTGAAGCTTTCTTT CASSSSVDTEAFF
NA TRBJ2-7 TRBV29-1 TGCAGCGTGACGTCCGGGTGGAGGTCCTACGAGCAGTACTTC CSVTSGWRSYEQYF
TRBD2 TRBJ2-7 TRBV4-3 TGCGCCAGCAGCCAAGCACTAGCGGGAGGTCGATCCTACGAGCAGTACTTC CASSQALAGGRSYEQYF
NA TRBJ1-6 TRBV3-1 TGTGCCAGCAGCCAAGTTGTGGGTACACCCCTCCACTTT CASSQVVGTPLHF
TRBD2 TRBJ2-6 TRBV20-1 TGCAGTGCAGGCCCGGGACTAGCGGGAGTTTCTGGGGCCAACGTCCTGACTTTC CSAGPGLAGVSGANVLTF